One sample yielded the 9 T cell receptor beta chains listed below, sequenced in a study of T cell responses to AZD1222 COVID-19 vaccine. Generated by immunoSEQ multiplex PCR, the TCRdb table keeps only in-frame clones and is missing some. This sample has 140,000 or so clones, with more than 70% found just once. This specimen was peripheral blood, taken 28 days after the second AZD1222 dose. These receptors all come from an adult who received the AZD1222 COVID-19 vaccine.

This chain joins TRBV11-2 and TRBJ1-2, with a possible D match to TRBD1 (5 bases). The CDR3 is 13 amino acids. Germline loops: CDR1 SGHAT, CDR2 FQNNGV. V lost 3 bases, J lost 5 bases, and 10 bases lay in between. The CDR3 DNA sequence: TGTGCCAGCAGCTTCCAGGGTCCTTATGGCTACACCTTC. It codes for CASSFQGPYGYTF.

This clone was recorded a few times. The CDR3 sequence is CASSLGVAGIDEQYF. The CDR3 bases are TGTGCCAGCAGCTTAGGTGTCGCAGGTATAGACGAGCAGTACTTC. V and J are TRBV7-8 and TRBJ2-7; the D is unclear. CDR1 and CDR2 from the germline V gene are SGHVS and FQNEAQ. There are 15 residues in the CDR3. V dropped 1 base and J dropped 5 bases, with 15 bases sitting between them.

This chain links TRBV2 with TRBJ2-7, with D perhaps being TRBD1 or TRBD2 (5 bases each). Deletions cut 5 bases from V and 7 bases from J, with 21 bases between. The CDR3 extends over 15 amino acids. Germline assignment: CDR1 SNHLY and CDR2 FYNNEI. The CDR3 DNA reads TGTGCCAGCAGTCCCGGGACGACAGCCCCAGGAGAGCAGTACTTC. Translated, it gives CASSPGTTAPGEQYF.

The table lists this clone with a count of one. This chain joins TRBV28 and TRBJ1-5; D remains unclear. Looked up from germline, CDR1 is MDHEN and CDR2 is SYDVKM. The CDR3 runs 16 residues. The ends were cut back, 3 bases at V and 0 bases at J, with 12 bases in the middle. The CDR3 sequence is CASSFWSGLSNQPQHF. Here the CDR3 DNA reads TGTGCCAGCAGTTTCTGGTCAGGCCTTAGCAATCAGCCCCAGCATTTT.

V gene TRBV6-5 combines with J gene TRBJ2-3; D possibly corresponds to TRBD2 (6 bases). The germline gives CDR1 MNHEY, CDR2 SVGAGI. With 5 bases removed from V and 4 bases from J, the gap between germline ends came to 10 bases. The CDR3 totals 13 residues. The chain's CDR3 is CASSTGVADTQYF. The CDR3 nucleotides are TGTGCCAGCAGTACGGGGGTCGCAGATACGCAGTATTTT.

The chain is built from TRBV20-1 and TRBJ1-2; TRBD1 might be the D (6 bases). Looked up from germline, CDR1 is DFQATT and CDR2 is SNEGSKA (reference sequence). There are 11 residues in the CDR3. V lost 4 bases and J 8 bases, leaving 11 bases between the germline ends. The CDR3 sequence is CSATPDSGYTF. DNA of the CDR3: TGCAGTGCTACTCCGGACAGCGGCTACACCTTC.

The chain links TRBV2 to TRBJ1-5, with 7 positions matching TRBD1. V lost 4 bases and J lost 3; bases outside the gene matches: 6. The CDR3 spans 15 residues. The germline CDR1 and CDR2 sequences are SNHLY and FYNNEI. The CDR3 here is CASSGAGGANQPQHF. For the CDR3, the DNA is TGTGCCAGCAGTGGGGCAGGGGGGGCCAATCAGCCCCAGCATTTT.

The chain links TRBV28 to TRBJ2-7, with no clear D. Germline V CDR1 and CDR2: MDHEN, SYDVKM. V lost 6 bases and J lost 3, with 15 bases in between. This CDR3 comprises 14 residues. CDR3: CASRTLGNGYEQYF. In DNA, the CDR3 is TGTGCCAGCAGAACCCTTGGGAACGGCTACGAGCAGTACTTC.

This chain connects TRBV7-2 to TRBJ2-1, with D perhaps TRBD2 (6 bases). The CDR3 consists of 12 residues. Per germline, CDR1 SGHTA and CDR2 FQGNSA. V lost 2 bases and J 10 bases, leaving 9 bases between the germline ends. The CDR3 loop reads CASSLTAGEQFF. The DNA of the CDR3 is TGTGCCAGCAGCTTAACGGCGGGAGAGCAGTTCTTC.